This T cell receptor beta chain came from a study of blood T cells in healthy people across ages. A second PCR, run for roughly 7 to 11 cycles, used a sample-barcoded 5' primer plus a J-beta primer mix. Via MiXCR, TCRdb re-called the 5' RACE reads, giving one row per CDR3 protein. The data hold hundreds of thousands of distinct CDR3 sequences, with approximately 30% observed a single time. This clonotype was detected ten times or more. Germline lookup yields CDR1 SQVTM and CDR2 ANQGSEA. Trimming at V came to 7 bases and at J to 9 bases, leaving 11 bases not matched to a gene. This CDR3 is 13 amino acids long. Healthy Caucasians from Russia aged roughly 6 to 95 served as donors.

Sequenced input: blood. The V and J genes are TRBV29-1 and TRBJ2-1; 8 bases align to TRBD2. The receptor was derived from a woman of 80 years or more in good health. The CDR3 sequence is CSARLARVGEQFF. The CDR3 DNA reads as TGCAGCGCCAGACTAGCGCGGGTGGGTGAGCAGTTCTTC.